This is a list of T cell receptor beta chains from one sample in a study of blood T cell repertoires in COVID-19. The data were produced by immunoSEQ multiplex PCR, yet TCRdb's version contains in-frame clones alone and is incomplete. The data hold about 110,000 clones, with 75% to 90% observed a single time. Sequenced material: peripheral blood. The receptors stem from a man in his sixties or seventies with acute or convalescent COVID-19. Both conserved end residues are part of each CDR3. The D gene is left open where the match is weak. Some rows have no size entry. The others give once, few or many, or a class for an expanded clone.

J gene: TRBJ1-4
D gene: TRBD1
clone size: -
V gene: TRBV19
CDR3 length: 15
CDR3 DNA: TGTGCCAGTACCTACTCCGGGACAGGGTCCGAAAAACTGTTTTTT
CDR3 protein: CASTYSGTGSEKLFF

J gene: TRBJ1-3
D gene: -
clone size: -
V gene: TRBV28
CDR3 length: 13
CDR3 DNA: TGTGCCAGCAGTATGACAGGCCCCAACACCATATATTTT
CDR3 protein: CASSMTGPNTIYF

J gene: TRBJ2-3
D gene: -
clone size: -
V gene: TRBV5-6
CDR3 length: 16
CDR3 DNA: TGTGCCAGCAGCTTGGCCGGCTTAGAGAGCGCAGATACGCAGTATTTT
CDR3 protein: CASSLAGLESADTQYF

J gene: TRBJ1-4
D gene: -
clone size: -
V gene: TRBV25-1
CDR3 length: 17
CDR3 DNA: TGTGCCAGCAGTGACCTCGCAGGGAGGGGCACTAATGAAAAACTGTTTTTT
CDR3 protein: CASSDLAGRGTNEKLFF

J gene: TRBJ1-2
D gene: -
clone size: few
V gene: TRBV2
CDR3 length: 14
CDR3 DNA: TGTGCCAGCAGTCCCGGCCAGGGACTCTATGGCTACACCTTC
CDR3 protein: CASSPGQGLYGYTF

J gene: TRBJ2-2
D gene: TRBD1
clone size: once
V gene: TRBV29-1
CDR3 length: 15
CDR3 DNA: TGCAGCGTTGAAGGACAGGGGTTGGGAACCGGGGAGCTGTTTTTT
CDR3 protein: CSVEGQGLGTGELFF

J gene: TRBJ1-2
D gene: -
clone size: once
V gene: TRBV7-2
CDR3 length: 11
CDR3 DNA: TGTGCCAGCAGCCCAGGGGTTGGCTACACCTTC
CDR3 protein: CASSPGVGYTF

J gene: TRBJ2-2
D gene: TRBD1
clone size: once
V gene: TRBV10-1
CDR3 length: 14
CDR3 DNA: TGCGCCAGCAAAGTGGACAGGGGCACCGGGGAGCTGTTTTTT
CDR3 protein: CASKVDRGTGELFF

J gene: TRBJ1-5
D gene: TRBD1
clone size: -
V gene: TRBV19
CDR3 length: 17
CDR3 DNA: TGTGCCAGTAGCCCGGGACAGGGGGCTTCAGAGAGTCAGCCCCAGCATTTT
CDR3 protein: CASSPGQGASESQPQHF

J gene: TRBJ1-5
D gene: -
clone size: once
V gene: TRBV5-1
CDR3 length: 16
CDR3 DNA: TGCGCCAGCAGCCCGGGTTGGGACAAGATCAATCAGCCCCAGCATTTT
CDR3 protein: CASSPGWDKINQPQHF

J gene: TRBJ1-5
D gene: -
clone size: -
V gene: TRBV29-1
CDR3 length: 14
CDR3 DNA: TGCAGCGTTAGAATTGCAGGGATTAGTCAGCCCCAGCATTTT
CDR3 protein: CSVRIAGISQPQHF

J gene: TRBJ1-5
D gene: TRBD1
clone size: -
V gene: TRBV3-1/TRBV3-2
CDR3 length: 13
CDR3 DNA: TGTGCCAGCAGTCAACAGGGGAATCAGCCCCAGCATTTT
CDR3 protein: CASSQQGNQPQHF

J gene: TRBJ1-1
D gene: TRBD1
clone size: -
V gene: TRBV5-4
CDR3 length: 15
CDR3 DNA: TGTGCCAGCAGCTCAACCACAGGGGCGAGGACTGAAGCTTTCTTT
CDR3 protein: CASSSTTGARTEAFF

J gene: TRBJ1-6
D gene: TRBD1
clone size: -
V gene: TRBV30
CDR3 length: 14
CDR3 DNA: TGTGCCTGGAGTACCCGGGACAGAAATTCACCCCTCCACTTT
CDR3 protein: CAWSTRDRNSPLHF

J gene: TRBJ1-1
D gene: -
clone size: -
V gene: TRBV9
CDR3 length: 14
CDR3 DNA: TGTGCCAGCAGCGCGGACAGATCAAACACTGAAGCTTTCTTT
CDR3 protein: CASSADRSNTEAFF

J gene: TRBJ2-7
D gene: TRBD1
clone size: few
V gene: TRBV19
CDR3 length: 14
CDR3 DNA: TGTGCCAGTAGTACCCGACAGGGATCCTACGAGCAGTACTTC
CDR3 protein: CASSTRQGSYEQYF

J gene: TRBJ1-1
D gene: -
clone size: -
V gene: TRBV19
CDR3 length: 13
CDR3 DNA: TGTGCCAGTAGTATGGTACAGAACACTGAAGCTTTCTTT
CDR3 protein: CASSMVQNTEAFF

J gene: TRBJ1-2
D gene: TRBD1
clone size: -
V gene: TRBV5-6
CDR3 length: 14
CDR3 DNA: TGTGCCAGCAGCTTGGAGGACAGGGGCTATGGCTACACCTTC
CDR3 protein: CASSLEDRGYGYTF

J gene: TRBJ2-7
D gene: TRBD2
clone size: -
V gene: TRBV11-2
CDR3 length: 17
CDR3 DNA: TGTGCCAGCACCTCCCCCTCGGTTAGTAGCGGGGGGAGCCGCCAGTACTTC
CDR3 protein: CASTSPSVSSGGSRQYF

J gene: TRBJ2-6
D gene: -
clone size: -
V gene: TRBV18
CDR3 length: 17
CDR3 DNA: TGTGCCAGCTCACCAAAGGGGTTGAGCTCTGGGGCCAACGTCCTGACTTTC
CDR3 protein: CASSPKGLSSGANVLTF

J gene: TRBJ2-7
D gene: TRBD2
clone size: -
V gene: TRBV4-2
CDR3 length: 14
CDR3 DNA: TGTGCCAGCAGCCAAACTAGCGGCTCCTACGAGCAGTACTTC
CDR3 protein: CASSQTSGSYEQYF

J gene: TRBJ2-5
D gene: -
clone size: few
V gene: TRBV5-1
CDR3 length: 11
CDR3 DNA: TGCGCCAGCAGCTTCTTGGAGACCCAGTACTTC
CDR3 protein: CASSFLETQYF

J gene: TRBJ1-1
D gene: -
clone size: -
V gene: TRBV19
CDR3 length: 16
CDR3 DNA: TGTGCCAGTAGTCGGCGGGGCATCGCTTCGAACACTGAAGCTTTCTTT
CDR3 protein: CASSRRGIASNTEAFF

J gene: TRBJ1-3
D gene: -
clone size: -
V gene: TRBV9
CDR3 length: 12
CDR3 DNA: TGTGCCAGCAGCCTACAGGGAAACACCATATATTTT
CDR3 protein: CASSLQGNTIYF

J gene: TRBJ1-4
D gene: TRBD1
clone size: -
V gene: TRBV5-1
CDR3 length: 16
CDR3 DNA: TGCGCCAGCAGCTTGGCCAGACAGGGAAGCAATGAAAAACTGTTTTTT
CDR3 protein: CASSLARQGSNEKLFF

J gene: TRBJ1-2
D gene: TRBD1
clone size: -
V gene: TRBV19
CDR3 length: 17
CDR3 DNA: TGTGCCAGTAGTACATCCGGGACAGAATCAAACCTATATGGCTACACCTTC
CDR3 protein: CASSTSGTESNLYGYTF

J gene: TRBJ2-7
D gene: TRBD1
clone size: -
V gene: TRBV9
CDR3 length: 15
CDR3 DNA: TGTGCCAGCAGCGCAGGGGGTCAGGGGGCGGACGAGCAGTACTTC
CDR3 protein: CASSAGGQGADEQYF